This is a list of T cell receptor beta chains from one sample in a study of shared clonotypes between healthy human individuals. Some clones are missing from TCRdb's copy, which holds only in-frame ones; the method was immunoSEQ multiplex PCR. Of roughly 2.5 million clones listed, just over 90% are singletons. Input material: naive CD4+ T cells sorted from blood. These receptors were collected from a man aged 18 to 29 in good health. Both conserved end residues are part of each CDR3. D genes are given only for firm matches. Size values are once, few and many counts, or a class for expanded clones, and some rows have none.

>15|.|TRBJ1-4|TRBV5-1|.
TGCGCCAGCACCCGAGGTTCCGGGGTCAAAGGAAAACTGTTTTTT
CASTRGSGVKGKLFF
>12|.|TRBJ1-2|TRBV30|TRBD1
TGTGCCTGGAGTCTCGACAGGGGATACTACACCTTC
CAWSLDRGYYTF
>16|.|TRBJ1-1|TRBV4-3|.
TGCGCCAGCAGCCAAGGTCTTGGAACGGCGAACACTGAAGCTTTCTTT
CASSQGLGTANTEAFF
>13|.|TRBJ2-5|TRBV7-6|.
TGTGCCAGCAGCTTAGGGGGACTAGAGACCCAGTACTTC
CASSLGGLETQYF
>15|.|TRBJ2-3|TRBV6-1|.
TGTGCCAGCACCAGGGATCCGGCGGCAGCAGATACGCAGTATTTT
CASTRDPAAADTQYF
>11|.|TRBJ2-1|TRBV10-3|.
TGTGCCATCGGACTATACAATGAGCAGTTCTTC
CAIGLYNEQFF
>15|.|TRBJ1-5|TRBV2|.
TGTGCCAGCAGGGAAGGGGGAAACCGAAATCAGCCCCAGCATTTT
CASREGGNRNQPQHF
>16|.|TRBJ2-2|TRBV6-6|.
TGTGCCAGCAGTTACTCGTACAGATGGAACACCGGGGAGCTGTTTTTT
CASSYSYRWNTGELFF
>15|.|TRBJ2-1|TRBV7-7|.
TGTGCTAGCAGCCTGTGGGGCAGCGGAATCAATGAGCAGTTCTTC
CASSLWGSGINEQFF
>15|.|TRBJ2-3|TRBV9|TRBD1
TGTGCCAGCAGCCGGGGGGACAGGGAAGGAGATACGCAGTATTTT
CASSRGDREGDTQYF
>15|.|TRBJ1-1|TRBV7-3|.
TGTGCCAGCAGCTTAGGCGGGGGCATGAACACTGAAGCTTTCTTT
CASSLGGGMNTEAFF
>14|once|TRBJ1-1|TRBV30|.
TGTGCCTGGAGCCCCAGAAGGAGGGACACTGAAGCTTTCTTT
CAWSPRRRDTEAFF
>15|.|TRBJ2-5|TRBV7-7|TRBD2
TGTGCTAGCAGTTTTACTCGGGGGGGCCGGGAGACCCAGTACTTC
CASSFTRGGRETQYF
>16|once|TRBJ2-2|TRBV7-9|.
TGTGCCAGCAGCTTGGGAACAGGGACGAACACCGGGGAGCTGTTTTTT
CASSLGTGTNTGELFF
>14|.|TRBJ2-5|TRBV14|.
TGTGCCAGCAGCCATAGTAGGGGACCTGGGGCCCAGTACTTC
CASSHSRGPGAQYF
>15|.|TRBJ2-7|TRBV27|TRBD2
TGTGCCAGCAGTGCCAGCGGGGCAGGACCCTACGAGCAGTACTTC
CASSASGAGPYEQYF
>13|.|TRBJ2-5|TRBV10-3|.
TGTGCCACCAGGGACTCCCTACAAGAGACCCAGTACTTC
CATRDSLQETQYF
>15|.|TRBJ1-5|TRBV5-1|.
TGCGCCAGCAGTCGAGGTCCAAGCGGCAATCAGCCCCAGCATTTT
CASSRGPSGNQPQHF
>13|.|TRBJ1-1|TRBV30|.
TGTGCCTGGAGTGGACAAGTGAACACTGAAGCTTTCTTT
CAWSGQVNTEAFF
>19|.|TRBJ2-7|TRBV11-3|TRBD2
TGTGCCAGCAGCTTACCTCGTCTAGCGGGAGGGGGAGGATGGCACGAGCAGTACTTC
CASSLPRLAGGGGWHEQYF
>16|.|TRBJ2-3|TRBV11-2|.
TGTGCCAGCAGCTTCCGGAGGCCCGAATCAGGGGATACGCAGTATTTT
CASSFRRPESGDTQYF
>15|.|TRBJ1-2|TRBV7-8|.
TGTGCCAGCAGCTTAGATGGGGGAACGGGCTATGGCTACACCTTC
CASSLDGGTGYGYTF
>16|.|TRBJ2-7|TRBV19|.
TGTGCCAGTAGTACACCGGGACCGAATTCCCCCTACGAGCAGTACTTC
CASSTPGPNSPYEQYF
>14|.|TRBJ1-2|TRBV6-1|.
TGTGCCAGCAGTGAAGGAGGAAGGGACTATGGCTACACCTTC
CASSEGGRDYGYTF
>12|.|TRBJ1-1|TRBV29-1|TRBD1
TGCAGCGTTGTTTGGACAGGGCCGGAAGCTTTCTTT
CSVVWTGPEAFF
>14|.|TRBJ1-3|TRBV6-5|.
TGTGCCAGCAGTTACTCTCCATCGGGAAACACCATATATTTT
CASSYSPSGNTIYF
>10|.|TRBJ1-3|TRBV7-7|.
TGTGCTAGCACCAGAAACACCATATATTTT
CASTRNTIYF
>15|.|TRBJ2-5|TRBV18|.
TGTGCCAGCTCACCACGGTCAGAAATAACGAAGACCCAGTACTTC
CASSPRSEITKTQYF
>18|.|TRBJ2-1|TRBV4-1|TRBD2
TGCGCCAGCAGCCAAGTTGGGTTACTAGCGGGGGGACATAATGAGCAGTTCTTC
CASSQVGLLAGGHNEQFF
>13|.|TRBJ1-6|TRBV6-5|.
TGTGCCAGCAGACGGCAGGGCGACTCACCCCTCCACTTT
CASRRQGDSPLHF
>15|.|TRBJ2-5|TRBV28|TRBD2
TGTGCCAGCCCTAGACTAGCGGGGGCTCAAGAGACCCAGTACTTC
CASPRLAGAQETQYF
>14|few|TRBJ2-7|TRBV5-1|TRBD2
TGCGCCAGCAGCTGGACTAGCGGGAGCTACGAGCAGTACTTC
CASSWTSGSYEQYF
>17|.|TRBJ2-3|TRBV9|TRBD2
TGTGCCAGCAGCGTAGGGACTAGCGGGGGGCGCACAGATACGCAGTATTTT
CASSVGTSGGRTDTQYF
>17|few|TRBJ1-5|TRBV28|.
TGTGCCAGCACCAAACCCGGGACACTCTATAGCAATCAGCCCCAGCATTTT
CASTKPGTLYSNQPQHF
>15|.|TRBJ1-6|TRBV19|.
TGTGCCAGTATGGGGGACGGCTCCTATAATTCACCCCTCCACTTT
CASMGDGSYNSPLHF
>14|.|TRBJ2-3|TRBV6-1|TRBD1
TGTGCCACTAGGACAGGAATAGGCACAGATACGCAGTATTTT
CATRTGIGTDTQYF
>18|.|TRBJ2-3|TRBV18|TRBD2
TGTGCCAGCTCACCAGGGCTAGCGGGAGTCATCGGCACAGATACGCAGTATTTT
CASSPGLAGVIGTDTQYF
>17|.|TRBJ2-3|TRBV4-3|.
TGCGCCAGCAGCCGGGGTATCGGCGGACCTAGCACAGATACGCAGTATTTT
CASSRGIGGPSTDTQYF
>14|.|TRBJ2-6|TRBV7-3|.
TGTGCCAGCAGCCCCAGCTCTGGGGCCAACGTCCTGACTTTC
CASSPSSGANVLTF
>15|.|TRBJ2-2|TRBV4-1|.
TGCGCCAGCAGCGGGGTGCCTCTGAACACCGGGGAGCTGTTTTTT
CASSGVPLNTGELFF
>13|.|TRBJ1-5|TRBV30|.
TGTGCCTGGAGTGAACGGAGCAATCAGCCCCAGCATTTT
CAWSERSNQPQHF
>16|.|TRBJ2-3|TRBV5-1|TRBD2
TGCGCCAGCAGCTCGGGACTAGCGGGAGGCTGGGATACGCAGTATTTT
CASSSGLAGGWDTQYF
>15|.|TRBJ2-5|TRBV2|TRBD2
TGTGCCAGCACCGTCAGCGGGGGCTTGATCGAGACCCAGTACTTC
CASTVSGGLIETQYF
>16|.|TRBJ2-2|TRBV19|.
TGTGCCAGTAGTATTAAAGGGCCCCCGAACACCGGGGAGCTGTTTTTT
CASSIKGPPNTGELFF
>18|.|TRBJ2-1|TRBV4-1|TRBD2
TGCGCCAGCAGCCAAGAGTACTTCGGGGGACTAGCCCTCAATGAGCAGTTCTTC
CASSQEYFGGLALNEQFF
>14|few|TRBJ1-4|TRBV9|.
TGTGCCAGCAGCACCACAGGGATAAATGACAAACTGTTTTTT
CASSTTGINDKLFF
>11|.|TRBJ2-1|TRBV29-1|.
TGCAGCGTTGAGTATTACAATGAGCAGTTCTTC
CSVEYYNEQFF
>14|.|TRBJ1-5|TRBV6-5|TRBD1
TGTGCCAGCAGTCCCGGGACAGGCAATCAGCCCCAGCATTTT
CASSPGTGNQPQHF
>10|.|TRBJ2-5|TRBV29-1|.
TGCAGCGTTCAGGGGGAGACCCAGTACTTC
CSVQGETQYF
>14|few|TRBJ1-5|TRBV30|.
TGTGCCTGGAGTCCCAGACAGGGCAATCAGCCCCAGCATTTT
CAWSPRQGNQPQHF
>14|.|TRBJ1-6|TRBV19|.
TGTGCCAGTAGTATCGGACAGTTTAATTCACCCCTCCACTTT
CASSIGQFNSPLHF
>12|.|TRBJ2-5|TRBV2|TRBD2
TGTGCCAGCGGGACTAGCGTAGAGACCCAGTACTTC
CASGTSVETQYF
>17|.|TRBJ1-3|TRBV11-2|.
TGTGCCAGCAGCCCGCCCAGGGTGCAGTTGAGGGGAAACACCATATATTTT
CASSPPRVQLRGNTIYF
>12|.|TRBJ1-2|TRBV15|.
TGTGCCACCAGCAGGGAAGACGGGGGCTACACCTTC
CATSREDGGYTF
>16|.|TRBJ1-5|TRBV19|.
TGTGCCAGTAGTATAGGTGGATACCCTAGCAATCAGCCCCAGCATTTT
CASSIGGYPSNQPQHF
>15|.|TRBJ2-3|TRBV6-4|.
TGTGCCAGCAGTGATGGCGGGCGAAACACAGATACGCAGTATTTT
CASSDGGRNTDTQYF
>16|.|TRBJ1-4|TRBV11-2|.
TGTGCCAGCAGCTTAGACGGCGGAACAACTAATGAAAAACTGTTTTTT
CASSLDGGTTNEKLFF
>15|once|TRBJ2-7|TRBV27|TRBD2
TGTGCCAGCAGTTTTTCCCGGGAGGGCCCCCACGAGCAGTACTTC
CASSFSREGPHEQYF
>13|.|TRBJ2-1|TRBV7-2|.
TGTGCCAGCAGCTCCTCCGGAGGCGATGAGCAGTTCTTC
CASSSSGGDEQFF